The clone carrying this T cell receptor (beta chain) showed up many times. Exclusion of a patient resulted from uncontrolled infection, other autoimmune disease, pregnancy or lactation. The data were taken from a study of T cells in Graves' hyperthyroidism and ophthalmopathy. The CDR3 regions of TCR beta were amplified from RNA transcripts. The TCR CDR3 was amplified in a first-round RT-PCR using the HTBI primer set. TCRdb redid the calling of the multiplex PCR reads with MiXCR, one entry per CDR3 protein. Of about 420,000 distinct CDR3 sequences detected, roughly 14% appear once; the ten largest clones hold roughly 15%. The sequenced sample consisted of blood. The sequence derives from a woman under 30 with Graves' hyperthyroidism.

The CDR3 nucleotides are TGTGCCAGCAGCTTACTTGGGACAGGGGTAAAGACTGAAGCTTTCTTT. Encoded protein: CASSLLGTGVKTEAFF. The chain has TRBV13 and TRBJ1-1, with 10 nucleotides matching TRBD1. Trimming cost V 2 bases and J 5 bases; bases outside gene matches: 8. Germline CDR1 is PRHDT and CDR2 is FYEKMQ (reference sequence). This CDR3 comprises 16 residues.